This TCR beta chain is drawn from a study of OX40 agonist ivuxolimab in advanced cancers. Whole-study context: Having had anti-PD-1, anti-PD-L1 or anti-CTLA-4 therapy before was allowed, and roughly 39% had some. Regarding the study as a whole: Expanded clones belonging to CD8+ T cells outnumbered, on average, those of CD4+.

The CDR3 totals 15 residues. Losses at the gene ends were 5 bases for V and 7 bases for J; bases not matched to a gene: 8. CDR1 is LNHNV, CDR2 YYDKDF, per germline (reference sequence). Libraries were prepared by immunoSEQ multiplex PCR; TCRdb keeps only in-frame clonotypes and omits some of them. The sample has about 47,000 clones, around 86% seen once. As concerns this clone: Its antigen is not identified.

V usage is TRBV15 and J usage is TRBJ1-5; 10 positions match TRBD1. The TCR was taken from an adult with an advanced solid tumor such as melanoma, head and neck, liver or kidney cancer. The material sequenced was CD4+ or CD8+ T cells sorted from blood, taken in a trial of the OX40 agonist ivuxolimab. CDR3: CATSPDRGEGQPQHF. The CDR3 region has the DNA TGTGCCACCAGCCCGGACAGGGGGGAAGGACAGCCCCAGCATTTT.